The table lists the clone carrying this T cell receptor (beta chain) with many counts. The antigen is not known. This sample was included in a study of spatial heterogeneity in lung cancer. Time point defined: sample taken at primary tumor resection. Whole RNA obtained from tumor, nontumor lung or frozen PBMC underwent sequencing without sorting. The CDR3 length is 14 residues. The germline V and J ends were trimmed by 4 bases and 4 bases, with 17 bases remaining between them. The germline CDR1 and CDR2 sequences are SQVTM and ANQGSEA. TCRdb used MiXCR to reprocess the 5' RACE reads, holding one entry per CDR3 protein. The sample carries about 100,000 distinct CDR3 sequences, 4.4% recorded once. Findings and limits, study-wide: Of the expanded TCRs, ubiquitous and regional counts tracked the counts of ubiquitous and regional nonsynonymous mutations, respectively. One measure, the expanded intratumoral alpha and beta TCR count, tracked tumor mutation counts.

The receptor comes from a male donor with early-stage non-small cell lung cancer. The V gene is TRBV29-1, the J gene TRBJ2-7; tentatively, D is TRBD1 (6 bases). The sample consisted of lung tumor tissue, taken at surgery. The CDR3 DNA reads TGCAGCGTTGTCTATCCCCACAGGGTGTACGAGCAGTACTTC. Its translation: CSVVYPHRVYEQYF.